The sample holds one count of the clone carrying this T cell receptor beta chain. This entry comes from a study of T cell responses to AZD1222 COVID-19 vaccine. The protocol was immunoSEQ multiplex PCR, while the TCRdb copy is restricted to in-frame clones and leaves out a portion. The profile shows about 150,000 clones, approximately 91% of them singletons. Trimming removed 2 bases at V and 1 base at J, with 12 bases between. The CDR3 is made up of 16 amino acids. Germline CDR1 is MNHNS and CDR2 is SASEGT. Specimen: peripheral blood, collected after recovery from COVID-19. The TCR was taken from an adult who had recovered from COVID-19. The V and J genes are TRBV6-1 and TRBJ1-3; D remains unclear. The CDR3, as DNA: TGTGCCAGCAGTGAATCCGGAGGCGGATCTGGAAACACCATATATTTT. Protein product: CASSESGGGSGNTIYF.